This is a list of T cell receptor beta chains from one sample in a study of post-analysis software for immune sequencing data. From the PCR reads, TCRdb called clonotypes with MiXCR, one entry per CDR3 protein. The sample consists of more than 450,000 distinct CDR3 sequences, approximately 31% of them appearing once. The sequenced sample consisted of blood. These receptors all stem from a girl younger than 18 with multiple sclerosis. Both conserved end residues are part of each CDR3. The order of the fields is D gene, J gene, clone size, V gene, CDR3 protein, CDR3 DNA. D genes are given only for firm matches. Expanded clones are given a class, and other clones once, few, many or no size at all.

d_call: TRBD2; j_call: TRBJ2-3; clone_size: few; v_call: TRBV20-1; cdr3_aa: CSASGRGRTDTQYF; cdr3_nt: TGCAGTGCTAGTGGGAGGGGACGCACAGATACGCAGTATTTT
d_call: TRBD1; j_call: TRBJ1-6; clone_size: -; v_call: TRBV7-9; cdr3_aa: CASTQSRGTGSPLHF; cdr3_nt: TGTGCCAGCACCCAGTCGCGCGGGACAGGTTCACCCCTCCACTTT
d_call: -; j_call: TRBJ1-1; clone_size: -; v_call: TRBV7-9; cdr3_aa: CASSLQRTEAFF; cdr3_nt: TGTGCCAGCAGCTTACAGCGAACTGAAGCTTTCTTT
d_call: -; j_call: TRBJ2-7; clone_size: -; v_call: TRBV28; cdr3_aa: CASSPTGAAYEQYF; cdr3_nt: TGTGCCAGCAGTCCCACCGGGGCGGCCTACGAGCAGTACTTC
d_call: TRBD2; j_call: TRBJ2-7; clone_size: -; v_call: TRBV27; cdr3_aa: CASRGGSSYEQYF; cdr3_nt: TGTGCCAGCAGGGGGGGGTCCTCCTACGAGCAGTACTTC
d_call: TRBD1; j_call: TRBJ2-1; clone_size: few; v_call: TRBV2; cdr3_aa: CANRDSGSYNEQFF; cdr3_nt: TGTGCCAATAGGGACAGCGGCTCCTACAATGAGCAGTTCTTC
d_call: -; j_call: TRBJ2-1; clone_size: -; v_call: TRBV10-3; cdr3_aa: CAISESVGAGNNNEQFF; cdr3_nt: TGTGCCATCAGTGAGTCTGTGGGAGCGGGTAATAACAATGAGCAGTTCTTC
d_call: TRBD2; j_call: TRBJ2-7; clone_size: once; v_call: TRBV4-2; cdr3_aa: CASNQEFPGGSYEQYF; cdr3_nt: TGTGCCAGCAACCAAGAGTTCCCGGGGGGAAGCTACGAGCAGTACTTC
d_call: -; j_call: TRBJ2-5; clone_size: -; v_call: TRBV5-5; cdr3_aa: CASTGWGAGPQETQYF; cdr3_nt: TGTGCCAGCACCGGATGGGGGGCAGGGCCACAAGAGACCCAGTACTTC
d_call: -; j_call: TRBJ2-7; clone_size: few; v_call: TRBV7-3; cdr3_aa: CASSLRSGREYEQYF; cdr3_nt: TGTGCCAGCAGCTTAAGGTCGGGACGGGAATACGAGCAGTACTTC
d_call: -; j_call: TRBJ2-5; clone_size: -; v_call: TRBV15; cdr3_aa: CATSRDHQGQETQYF; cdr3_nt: TGTGCCACCAGCAGAGATCACCAGGGCCAAGAGACCCAGTACTTC
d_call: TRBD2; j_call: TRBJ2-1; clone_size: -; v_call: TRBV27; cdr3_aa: CASTKTGLAGANEQFF; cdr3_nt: TGTGCCAGCACCAAAACGGGGCTAGCGGGGGCCAATGAGCAGTTCTTC
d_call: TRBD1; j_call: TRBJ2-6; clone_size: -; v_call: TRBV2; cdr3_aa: CASEVDRGGAGANVLTF; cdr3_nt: TGTGCCAGCGAGGTGGACAGGGGAGGGGCTGGGGCCAACGTCCTGACTTTC
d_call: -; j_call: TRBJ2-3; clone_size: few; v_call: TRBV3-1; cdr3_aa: CASSGRDLFSDTQYF; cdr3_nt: TGTGCCAGCAGCGGCCGGGACCTCTTCTCGGATACGCAGTATTTT
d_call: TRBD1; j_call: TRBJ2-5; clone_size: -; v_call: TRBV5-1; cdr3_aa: CASSLTGGIQETQYF; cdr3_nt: TGCGCCAGCAGCTTGACAGGGGGCATACAAGAGACCCAGTACTTC
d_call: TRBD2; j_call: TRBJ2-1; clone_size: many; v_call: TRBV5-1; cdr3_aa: CASSLPPRGGSYNEQFF; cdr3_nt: TGCGCCAGCAGCTTGCCCCCGCGGGGGGGCTCCTACAATGAGCAGTTCTTC
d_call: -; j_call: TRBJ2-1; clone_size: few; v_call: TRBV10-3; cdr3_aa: CAISESRYNEQFF; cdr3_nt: TGTGCCATCAGTGAGTCCAGGTACAATGAGCAGTTCTTC
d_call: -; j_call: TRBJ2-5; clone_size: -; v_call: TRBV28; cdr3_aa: CASSLNLAPQTQYF; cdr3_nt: TGTGCCAGCAGTCTCAACTTAGCTCCCCAGACCCAGTACTTC
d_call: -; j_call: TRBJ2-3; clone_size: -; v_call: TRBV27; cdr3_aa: CASSLIGGGLADTQYF; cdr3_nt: TGTGCCAGCAGTTTAATTGGAGGGGGATTAGCAGATACGCAGTATTTT
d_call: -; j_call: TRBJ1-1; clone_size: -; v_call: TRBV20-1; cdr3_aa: CSARDLPVNTEAFF; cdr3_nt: TGCAGTGCTAGAGATCTGCCCGTGAACACTGAAGCTTTCTTT
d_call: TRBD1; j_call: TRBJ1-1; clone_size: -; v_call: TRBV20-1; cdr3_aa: CSARADRVGTEAFF; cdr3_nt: TGCAGTGCTAGAGCGGACAGGGTCGGCACTGAAGCTTTCTTT
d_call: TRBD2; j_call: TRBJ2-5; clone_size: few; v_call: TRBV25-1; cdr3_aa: CASSELKRGVSGTQYF; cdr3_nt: TGTGCCAGCAGTGAATTGAAGCGGGGGGTTTCTGGGACCCAGTACTTC
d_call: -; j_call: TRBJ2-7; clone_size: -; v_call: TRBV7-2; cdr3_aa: CASSFRGTYEQYF; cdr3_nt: TGTGCCAGCAGCTTCAGGGGCACCTACGAGCAGTACTTC
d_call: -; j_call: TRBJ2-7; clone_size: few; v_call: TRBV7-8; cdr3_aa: CASSPGLTYEQYF; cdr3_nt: TGTGCCAGCAGCCCAGGACTAACCTACGAGCAGTACTTC
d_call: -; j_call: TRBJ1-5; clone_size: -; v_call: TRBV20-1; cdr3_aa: CSAREDGGQPQHF; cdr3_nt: TGCAGTGCTAGAGAGGATGGAGGCCAGCCCCAGCATTTT
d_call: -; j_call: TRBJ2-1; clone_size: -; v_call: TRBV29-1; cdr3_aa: CSVHRGGEQFF; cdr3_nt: TGCAGCGTTCACAGGGGAGGTGAGCAGTTCTTC
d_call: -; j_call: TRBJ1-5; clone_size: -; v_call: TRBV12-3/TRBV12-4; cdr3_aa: CASSLTGVDQPQHF; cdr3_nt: TGTGCCAGCAGTTTGACCGGGGTGGATCAGCCCCAGCATTTT
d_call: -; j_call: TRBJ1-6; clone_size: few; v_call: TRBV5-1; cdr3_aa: CASSLAWGTSPLHF; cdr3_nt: TGCGCCAGCAGCTTGGCCTGGGGGACTTCACCCCTCCACTTT
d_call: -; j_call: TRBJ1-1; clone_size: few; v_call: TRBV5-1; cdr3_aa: CASSLDGMNTEAFF; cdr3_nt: TGCGCCAGCAGCTTGGACGGTATGAACACTGAAGCTTTCTTT
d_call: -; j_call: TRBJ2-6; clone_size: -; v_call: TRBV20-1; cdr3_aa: CSARTDRTGANVLTF; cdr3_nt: TGCAGTGCCCGGACCGACAGGACTGGGGCCAACGTCCTGACTTTC
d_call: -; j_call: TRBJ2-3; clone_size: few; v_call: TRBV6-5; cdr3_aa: CASARMVSDTQYF; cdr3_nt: TGTGCCAGCGCGAGGATGGTTTCAGATACGCAGTATTTT
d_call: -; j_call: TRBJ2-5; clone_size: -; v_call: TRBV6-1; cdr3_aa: CASRWRGRGETQYF; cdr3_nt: TGTGCCAGCAGATGGAGGGGGCGCGGAGAGACCCAGTACTTC
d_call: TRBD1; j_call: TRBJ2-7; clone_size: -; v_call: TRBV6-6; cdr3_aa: CAGSSTGALPYEQYF; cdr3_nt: TGTGCCGGCAGTAGTACAGGGGCCCTCCCTTACGAGCAGTACTTC
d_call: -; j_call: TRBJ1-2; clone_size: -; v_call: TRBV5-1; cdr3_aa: CASSPGTSKGGHGYTF; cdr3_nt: TGCGCCAGCAGCCCCGGGACATCCAAAGGAGGTCATGGCTACACCTTC
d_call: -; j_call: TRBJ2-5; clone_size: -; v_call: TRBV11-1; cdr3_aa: CASSLGPSGQETQYF; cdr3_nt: TGTGCTAGCAGCTTAGGCCCTTCGGGCCAAGAGACCCAGTACTTC
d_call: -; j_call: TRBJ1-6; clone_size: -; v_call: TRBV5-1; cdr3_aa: CASSLERRNSPLHF; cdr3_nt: TGCGCCAGCAGCTTGGAACGGCGGAATTCACCCCTCCACTTT
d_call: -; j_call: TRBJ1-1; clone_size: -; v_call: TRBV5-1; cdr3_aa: CASFPDSSVQAFF; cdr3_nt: TGCGCCAGCTTTCCAGACAGTTCTGTGCAAGCTTTCTTT
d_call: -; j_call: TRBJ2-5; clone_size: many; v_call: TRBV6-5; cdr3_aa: CASSLRLQETQYF; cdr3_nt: TGTGCCAGCAGCTTACGGCTGCAAGAGACCCAGTACTTC
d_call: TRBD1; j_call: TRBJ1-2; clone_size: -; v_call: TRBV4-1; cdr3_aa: CASSQTGGDNHGYTF; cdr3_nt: TGCGCCAGCAGCCAAACAGGGGGGGATAACCATGGCTACACCTTC
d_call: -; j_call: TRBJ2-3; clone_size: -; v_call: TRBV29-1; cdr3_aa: CSVEVGGADTQYF; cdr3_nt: TGCAGCGTTGAAGTCGGGGGAGCAGATACGCAGTATTTT
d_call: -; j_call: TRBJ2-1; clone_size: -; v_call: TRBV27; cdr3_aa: CASSGDRAKVDNEQFF; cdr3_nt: TGTGCCAGCAGTGGAGATCGGGCCAAAGTCGACAATGAGCAGTTCTTC
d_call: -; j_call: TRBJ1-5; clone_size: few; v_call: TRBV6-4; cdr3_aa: CASSDSIGGQPQHF; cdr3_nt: TGTGCCAGCAGTGACTCAATTGGGGGGCAGCCCCAGCATTTT
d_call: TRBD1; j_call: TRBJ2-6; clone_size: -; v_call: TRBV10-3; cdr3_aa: CAMSKGQGNGANVLTF; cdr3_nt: TGTGCCATGTCTAAGGGACAGGGGAACGGGGCCAACGTCCTGACTTTC
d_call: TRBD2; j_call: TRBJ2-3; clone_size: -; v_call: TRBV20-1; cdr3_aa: CSASRTSGGPAQYTDTQYF; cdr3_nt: TGCAGTGCTAGTCGGACTAGCGGGGGCCCTGCCCAATACACAGATACGCAGTATTTT
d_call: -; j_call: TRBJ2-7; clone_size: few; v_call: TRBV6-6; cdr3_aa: CASTLEGSYEQYF; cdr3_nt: TGTGCCAGCACCCTAGAGGGTTCCTACGAGCAGTACTTC